The clone carrying this T cell receptor beta chain came up a few times. The CDR3 covers 15 residues. The ends were cut back, 2 bases at V and 8 bases at J, with 17 bases in the middle. Looked up from germline, CDR1 is SGDLS and CDR2 is YYNGEE. This sample was taken from a study of T-cell memory formation after mild COVID-19. Looking at the study overall: TCR clusters were mostly donor specific.

It was 5'RACE with constant-segment primers that produced the TCR alpha and TCR beta cDNA libraries, which carried sample barcodes and UMIs. TCRdb re-called the 5' RACE reads with MiXCR, one entry per CDR3 protein. Here the sample spans around 400,000 distinct CDR3 sequences, 20% to 25% being singletons. The chain carries TRBV9 and TRBJ2-1; D is possibly TRBD2 (7 bases). Sequenced material: PBMCs or a T cell subset sorted from them (not recorded which). This sequence originates from an adult woman who had mild COVID-19 (a few samples of this study predate the infection). Cell type and time point are not known. Here the CDR3 reads CASSVGGGSSHEQFF. The DNA for the CDR3 is TGTGCCAGCAGCGTCGGGGGCGGGAGTAGTCATGAGCAGTTCTTC.